This T cell receptor (beta chain) is drawn from a study of identical twins. This clonotype was observed a few times. Its antigen is not known. Template switching added a universal primer binding site, and final cDNA carried unique molecular identifiers. TCRdb re-called the 5' RACE reads through MiXCR, storing one row per CDR3 protein. The sample contains approximately 240,000 distinct CDR3 sequences, more than 13% of which appear only once. Germline V gives CDR1 SGHDT, CDR2 YYEEEE. V dropped 2 bases and J dropped 6 bases, with 9 bases sitting between them. The CDR3 is 13 amino acids. Whole-study results and caveats: A cross-sectional statistical analysis, not follow-up of the same donors, supported the conclusions. There was more out-of-frame TCR alpha sharing in monozygotic twins than models estimated.

The TCR was taken from a woman under 30 in good health. This chain uses TRBV5-6 with TRBJ2-1; D may be TRBD2 (6 bases). The sample taken for sequencing was memory (CD45RO+) T cells sorted from blood. The CDR3 region has the DNA TGTGCCAGCAGCTTTCTTAGCGGCAATGAGCAGTTCTTC. This gives the protein CASSFLSGNEQFF.